This TCR beta chain stems from a study of blood T cell repertoires in COVID-19. Study at large: Some COVID-19 samples were acute and others convalescent; all came from the United States, Italy and Spain. Sources were T cells, B-cell-depleted T cells, or PBMCs; the material itself was cDNA or gDNA.

In the authors' methods: Using reference gene primer amplification, nucleated cell counts were estimated. Produced via immunoSEQ multiplex PCR; TCRdb's table is partial and in-frame only. That table furnishes V, J and clone size, whereas the DNA furnished D and trimming. The sample holds roughly 60,000 clones; 78% are singletons and the top ten take roughly 27%. The CDR3 is made up of 14 amino acids. V lost 5 bases and J 6 bases, leaving 13 bases between the germline ends. Germline V lookup: CDR1 SGHTA, CDR2 FQGNSA. This clone was seen a few times. The chain recombines TRBV7-2 with TRBJ1-4; tentative D call: TRBD1 (6 bases). Sequencing was carried out using peripheral blood. The sequence was obtained from a human donor in a cohort sampled during active COVID-19. The CDR3 spells CASSRQGRDEKLFF. CDR3 coding DNA: TGTGCCAGCAGCCGCCAGGGGAGGGATGAAAAACTGTTTTTT.